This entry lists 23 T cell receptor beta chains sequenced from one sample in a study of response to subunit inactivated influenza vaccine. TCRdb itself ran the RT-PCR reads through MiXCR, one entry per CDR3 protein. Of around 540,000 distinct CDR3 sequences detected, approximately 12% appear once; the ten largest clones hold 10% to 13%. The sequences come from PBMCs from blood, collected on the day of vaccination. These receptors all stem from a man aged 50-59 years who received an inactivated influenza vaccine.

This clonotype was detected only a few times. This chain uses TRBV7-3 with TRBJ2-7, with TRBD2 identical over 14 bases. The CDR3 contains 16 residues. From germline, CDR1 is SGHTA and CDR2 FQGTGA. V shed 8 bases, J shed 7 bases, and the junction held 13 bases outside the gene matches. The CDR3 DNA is TGTGCCAGCTCCCAGCGGACTAGCGGGAGGAACGGAGAGCAGTACTTC. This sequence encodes CASSQRTSGRNGEQYF.

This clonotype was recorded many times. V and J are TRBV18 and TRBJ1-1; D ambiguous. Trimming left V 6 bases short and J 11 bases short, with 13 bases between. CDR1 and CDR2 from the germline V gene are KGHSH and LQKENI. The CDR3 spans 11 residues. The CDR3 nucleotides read TGTGCCAGCTCCTCTCGAGTAGGGGCTTTCTTT. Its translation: CASSSRVGAFF.

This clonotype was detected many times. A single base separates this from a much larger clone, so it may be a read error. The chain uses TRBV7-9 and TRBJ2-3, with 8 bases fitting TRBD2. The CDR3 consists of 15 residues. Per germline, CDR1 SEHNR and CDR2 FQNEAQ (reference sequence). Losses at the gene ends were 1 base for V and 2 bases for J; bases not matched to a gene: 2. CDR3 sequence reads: CASSLVAGITDTQYF. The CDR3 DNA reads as TGTGCCAGCAGCTTAGTAGCGGGGATCACAGATACGCAGTATTTT.

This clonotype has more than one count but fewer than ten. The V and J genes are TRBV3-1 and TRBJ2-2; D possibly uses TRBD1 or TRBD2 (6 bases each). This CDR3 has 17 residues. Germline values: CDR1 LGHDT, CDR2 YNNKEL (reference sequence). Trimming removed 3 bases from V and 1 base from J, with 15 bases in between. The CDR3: CASSHPRTAGNTGELFF. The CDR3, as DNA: TGTGCCAGCAGCCACCCCCGGACAGCGGGGAACACCGGGGAGCTGTTTTTT.

CDR3 protein: CATSRRGERNNEQFF. In nucleotides, the CDR3 is TGTGCCACCAGCAGAAGGGGCGAGAGGAACAATGAGCAGTTCTTC. J is TRBJ2-1 and V is TRBV15; the D gene is possibly TRBD1 (5 bases). The CDR3 runs 15 residues. CDR1 and CDR2 (germline): LNHNV, YYDKDF (reference sequence). Between the trimmed V and J ends, which lost 2 bases and 5 bases, there was a span of 13 bases.

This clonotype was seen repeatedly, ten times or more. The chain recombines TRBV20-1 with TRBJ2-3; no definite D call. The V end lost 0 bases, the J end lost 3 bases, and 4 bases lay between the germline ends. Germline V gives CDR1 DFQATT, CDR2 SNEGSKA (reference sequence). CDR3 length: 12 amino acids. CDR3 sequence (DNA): TGCAGTGCTAGAGATGGGACAGATACGCAGTATTTT. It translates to CSARDGTDTQYF.

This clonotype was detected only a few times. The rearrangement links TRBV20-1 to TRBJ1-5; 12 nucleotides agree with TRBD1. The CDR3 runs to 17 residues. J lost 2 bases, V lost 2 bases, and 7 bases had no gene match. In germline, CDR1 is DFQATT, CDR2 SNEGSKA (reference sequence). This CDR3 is CSARRGTGGAGNQPQHF. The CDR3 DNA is TGCAGTGCTAGAAGGGGGACAGGGGGCGCTGGCAATCAGCCCCAGCATTTT.

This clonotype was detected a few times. This chain's CDR3 is CASSLWLSDYEQYF. In nucleotides, the CDR3 is TGTGCCAGCAGCTTGTGGCTCTCTGACTACGAGCAGTACTTC. J is TRBJ2-7 and V is TRBV5-5; D uncertain. V was shortened by 1 base and J by 3 bases, with 11 bases between the two germline ends. Per the germline V gene, CDR1 is SGHKS and CDR2 is YYEKEE (reference sequence). The CDR3 consists of 14 residues.

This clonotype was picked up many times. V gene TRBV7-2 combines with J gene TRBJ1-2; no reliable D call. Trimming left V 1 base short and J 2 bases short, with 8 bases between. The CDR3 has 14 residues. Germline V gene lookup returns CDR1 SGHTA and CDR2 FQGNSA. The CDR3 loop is CASSLGSGNYGYTF. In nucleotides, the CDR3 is TGTGCCAGCAGCTTAGGATCGGGCAACTATGGCTACACCTTC.

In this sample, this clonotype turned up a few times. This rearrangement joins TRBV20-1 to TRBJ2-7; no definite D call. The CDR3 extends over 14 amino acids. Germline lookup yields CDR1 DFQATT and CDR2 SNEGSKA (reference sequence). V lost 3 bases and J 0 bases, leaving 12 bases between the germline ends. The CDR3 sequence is CSASIGRGSYEQYF. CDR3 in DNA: TGCAGTGCTAGCATCGGCAGAGGCTCCTACGAGCAGTACTTC.

CDR3 amino acids: CASSKLPGLDHNEQFF. DNA of the CDR3: TGTGCCAGCAGCAAATTGCCGGGACTAGACCACAATGAGCAGTTCTTC. This chain uses TRBV4-2 with TRBJ2-1, with TRBD2 identical over 8 bases. The CDR3 is made up of 16 amino acids. Trimming cost V 5 bases and J 5 bases; bases outside gene matches: 11. Germline CDR1 reads LGHNA; CDR2 reads YNFKEQ.

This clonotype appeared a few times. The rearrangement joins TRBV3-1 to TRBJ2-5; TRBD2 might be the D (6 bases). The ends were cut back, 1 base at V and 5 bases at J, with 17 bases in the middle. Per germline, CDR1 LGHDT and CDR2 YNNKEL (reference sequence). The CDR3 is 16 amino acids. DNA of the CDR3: TGTGCCAGCAGCCAAGTGGAGGGAGCGGTTAAGGAGACCCAGTACTTC. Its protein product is CASSQVEGAVKETQYF.

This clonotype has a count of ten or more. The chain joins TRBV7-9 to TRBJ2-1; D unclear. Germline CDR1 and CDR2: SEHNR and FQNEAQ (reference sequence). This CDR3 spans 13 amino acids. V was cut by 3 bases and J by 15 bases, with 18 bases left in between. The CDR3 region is CASSFYHPPGAFF. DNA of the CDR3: TGTGCCAGCAGCTTCTACCACCCCCCCGGAGCGTTCTTC.

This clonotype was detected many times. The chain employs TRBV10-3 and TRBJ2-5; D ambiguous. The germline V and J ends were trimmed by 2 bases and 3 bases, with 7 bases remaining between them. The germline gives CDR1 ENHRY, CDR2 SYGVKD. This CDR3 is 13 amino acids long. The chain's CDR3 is CAISETAEETQYF. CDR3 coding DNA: TGTGCCATCAGTGAGACAGCTGAAGAGACCCAGTACTTC.

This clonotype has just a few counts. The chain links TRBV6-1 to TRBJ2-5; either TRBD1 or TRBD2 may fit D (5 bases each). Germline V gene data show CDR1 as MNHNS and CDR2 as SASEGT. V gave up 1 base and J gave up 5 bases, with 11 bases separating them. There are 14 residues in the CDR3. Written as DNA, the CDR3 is TGTGCCAGCAGTGAAGAACGGTGGGGGGAGACCCAGTACTTC. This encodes CASSEERWGETQYF.

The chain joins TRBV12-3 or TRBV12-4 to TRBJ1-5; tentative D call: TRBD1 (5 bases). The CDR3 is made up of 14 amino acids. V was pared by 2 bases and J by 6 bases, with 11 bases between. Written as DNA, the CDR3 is TGTGCCAGCAGTTTACAGGGCGGGGGTCAGCCCCAGCATTTT. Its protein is CASSLQGGGQPQHF.

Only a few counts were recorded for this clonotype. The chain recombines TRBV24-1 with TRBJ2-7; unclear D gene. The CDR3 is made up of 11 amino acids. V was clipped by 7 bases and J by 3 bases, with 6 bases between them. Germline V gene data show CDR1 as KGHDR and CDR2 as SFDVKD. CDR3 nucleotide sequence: TGTGCCACCAGAAGCAGCTACGAGCAGTACTTC. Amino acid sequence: CATRSSYEQYF.

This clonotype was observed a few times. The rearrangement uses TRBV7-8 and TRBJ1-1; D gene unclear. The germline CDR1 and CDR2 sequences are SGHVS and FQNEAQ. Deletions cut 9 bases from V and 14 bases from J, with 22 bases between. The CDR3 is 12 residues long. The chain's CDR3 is CASGMRRRNPFF. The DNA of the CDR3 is TGTGCCAGTGGAATGAGGAGGCGGAATCCCTTCTTT.

This CDR3 reads CASSQEVAGGRQETQYF. CDR3 coding DNA: TGTGCCAGCAGCCAAGAAGTGGCCGGGGGCCGACAAGAGACCCAGTACTTC. The V and J genes are TRBV14 and TRBJ2-5; D could derive from TRBD1 or TRBD2 (6 bases each). Trimming removed 0 bases at V and 2 bases at J, with 16 bases between. This CDR3 region has 17 residues. Germline CDR1 is SGHDN and CDR2 is FVKESK.

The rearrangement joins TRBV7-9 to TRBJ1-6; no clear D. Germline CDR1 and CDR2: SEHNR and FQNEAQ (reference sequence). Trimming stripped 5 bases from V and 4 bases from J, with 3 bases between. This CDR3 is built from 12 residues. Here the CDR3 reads CASSQYNSPLHF. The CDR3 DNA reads TGTGCCAGCAGCCAATATAATTCACCCCTCCACTTT. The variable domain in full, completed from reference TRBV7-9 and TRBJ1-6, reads DTGVSQNPRHKITKRGQNVTFRCDPISEHNRLYWYRQTLGQGPEFLTYFQNEAQLEKSRLLSDRFSAERPKGSFSTLEIQRTEQGDSAMYLCASSQYNSPLHFGNGTRLTVT.

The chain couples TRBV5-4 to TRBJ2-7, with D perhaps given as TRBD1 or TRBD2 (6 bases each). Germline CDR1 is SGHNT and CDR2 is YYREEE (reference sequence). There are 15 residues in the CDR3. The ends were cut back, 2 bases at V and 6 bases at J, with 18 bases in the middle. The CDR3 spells CASSFRGLVISEQYF. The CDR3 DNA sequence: TGTGCCAGCAGCTTTCGGGGGCTCGTAATCTCCGAGCAGTACTTC.

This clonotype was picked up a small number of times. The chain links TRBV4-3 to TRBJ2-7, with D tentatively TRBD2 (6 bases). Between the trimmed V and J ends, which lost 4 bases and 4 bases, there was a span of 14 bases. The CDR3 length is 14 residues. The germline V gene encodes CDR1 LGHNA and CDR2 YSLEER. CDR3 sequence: CASSLRVGGYEQYF. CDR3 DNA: TGCGCCAGCAGCCTCCGGGTCGGGGGATACGAGCAGTACTTC.

CDR3 in amino acids: CASSRRGGDSTDTQYF. CDR3 sequence (DNA): TGTGCCAGCAGTCGGCGGGGGGGCGATTCCACAGATACGCAGTATTTT. The gene calls are TRBV12-3 or TRBV12-4 and TRBJ2-3; TRBD2 matches 9 bases. CDR3 length equals 16 residues. Trimming took 5 bases from V and 2 from J; bases not matched to a gene: 8.